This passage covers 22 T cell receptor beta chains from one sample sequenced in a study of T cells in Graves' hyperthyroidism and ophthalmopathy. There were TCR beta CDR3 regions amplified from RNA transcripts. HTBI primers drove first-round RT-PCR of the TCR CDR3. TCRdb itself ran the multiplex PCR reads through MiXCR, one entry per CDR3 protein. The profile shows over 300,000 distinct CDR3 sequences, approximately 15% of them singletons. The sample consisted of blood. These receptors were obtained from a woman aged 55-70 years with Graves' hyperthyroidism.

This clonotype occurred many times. The CDR3 bases are TGTGCCAGCAGTACCCAGACGGGCCCCCGACCATACGAGCAGTACTTC. Translated, it gives CASSTQTGPRPYEQYF. The rearrangement joins TRBV6-1 to TRBJ2-7; no definite D call. CDR1 is MNHNS, CDR2 SASEGT, per germline. The CDR3 contains 16 residues. Trimming shortened V by 5 bases and J by 4 bases, and 21 bases separated the two germline ends.

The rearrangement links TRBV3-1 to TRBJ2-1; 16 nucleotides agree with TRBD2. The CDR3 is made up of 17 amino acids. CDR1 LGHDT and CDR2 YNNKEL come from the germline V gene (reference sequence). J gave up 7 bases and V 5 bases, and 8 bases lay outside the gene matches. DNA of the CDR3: TGTGCCAGCAGCTCGGGACTAGCGGGAGGGCCTCGAAATGAGCAGTTCTTC. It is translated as CASSSGLAGGPRNEQFF.

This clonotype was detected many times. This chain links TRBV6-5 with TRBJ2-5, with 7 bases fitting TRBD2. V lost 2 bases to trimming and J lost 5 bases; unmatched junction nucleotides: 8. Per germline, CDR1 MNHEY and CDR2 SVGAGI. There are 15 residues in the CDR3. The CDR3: CASSYGGSTFETQYF. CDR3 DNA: TGTGCCAGCAGTTACGGCGGGAGTACGTTCGAGACCCAGTACTTC.

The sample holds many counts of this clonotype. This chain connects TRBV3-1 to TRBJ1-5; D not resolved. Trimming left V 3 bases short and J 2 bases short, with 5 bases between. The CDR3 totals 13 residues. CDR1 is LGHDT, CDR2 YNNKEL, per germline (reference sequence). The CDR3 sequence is CASSHKGNQPQHF. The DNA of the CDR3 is TGTGCCAGCAGCCACAAAGGCAATCAGCCCCAGCATTTT.

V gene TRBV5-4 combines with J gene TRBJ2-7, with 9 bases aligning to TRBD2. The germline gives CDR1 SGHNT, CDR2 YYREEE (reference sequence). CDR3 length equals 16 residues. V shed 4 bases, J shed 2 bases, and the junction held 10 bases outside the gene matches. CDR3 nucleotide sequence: TGTGCCAGCAGCCCAAGGGGGCTAGCGGGAACCTACGAGCAGTACTTC. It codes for CASSPRGLAGTYEQYF.

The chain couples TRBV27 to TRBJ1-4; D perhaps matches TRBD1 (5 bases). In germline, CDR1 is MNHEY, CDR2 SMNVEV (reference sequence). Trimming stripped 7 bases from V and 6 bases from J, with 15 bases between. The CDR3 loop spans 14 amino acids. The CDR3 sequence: CASTRVGGDEKLFF. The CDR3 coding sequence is TGTGCCAGCACCCGAGTGGGGGGGGATGAAAAACTGTTTTTT.

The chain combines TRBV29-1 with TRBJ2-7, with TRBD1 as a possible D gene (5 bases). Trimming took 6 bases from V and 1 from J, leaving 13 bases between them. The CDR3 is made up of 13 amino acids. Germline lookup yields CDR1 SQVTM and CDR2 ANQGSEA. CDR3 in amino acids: CSVRKTDSYEQYF. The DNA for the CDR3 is TGCAGCGTCCGAAAGACAGATTCCTACGAGCAGTACTTC.

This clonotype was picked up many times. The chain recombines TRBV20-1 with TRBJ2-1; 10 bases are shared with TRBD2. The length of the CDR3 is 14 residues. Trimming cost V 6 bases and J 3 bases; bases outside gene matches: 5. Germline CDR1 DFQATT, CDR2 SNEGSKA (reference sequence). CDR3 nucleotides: TGCAGTGCGTCACTAGCGGGACTCTACAATGAGCAGTTCTTC. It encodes CSASLAGLYNEQFF.

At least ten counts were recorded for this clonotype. As DNA, the CDR3 is TGTGCCAGCAGCCTCGCCCGATTCGGTTATCTAGCGGGAGGCCCTCGCGGTACGCAGTATTTT. Translating it yields CASSLARFGYLAGGPRGTQYF. The chain uses TRBV7-8 and TRBJ2-3, with 11 bases matching TRBD2. Germline lookup yields CDR1 SGHVS and CDR2 FQNEAQ. V shed 5 bases, J shed 8 bases, and the junction held 27 bases outside the gene matches. The CDR3 length is 21 residues.

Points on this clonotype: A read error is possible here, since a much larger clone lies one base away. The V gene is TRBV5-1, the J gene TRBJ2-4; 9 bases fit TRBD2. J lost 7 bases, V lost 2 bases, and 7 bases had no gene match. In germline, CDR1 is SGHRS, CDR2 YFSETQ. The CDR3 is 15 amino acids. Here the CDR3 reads CASSLPGTSSNIQYF. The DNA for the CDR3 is TGCGCCAGCAGCTTACCCGGGACTAGCAGCAACATTCAGTACTTC.

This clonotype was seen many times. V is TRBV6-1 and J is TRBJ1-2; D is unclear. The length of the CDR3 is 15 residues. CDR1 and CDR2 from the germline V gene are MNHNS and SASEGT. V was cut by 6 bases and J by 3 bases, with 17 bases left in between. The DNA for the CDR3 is TGTGCCAGCAGGGGAAAACCTTACGATGACTATGGCTACACCTTC. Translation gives CASRGKPYDDYGYTF.

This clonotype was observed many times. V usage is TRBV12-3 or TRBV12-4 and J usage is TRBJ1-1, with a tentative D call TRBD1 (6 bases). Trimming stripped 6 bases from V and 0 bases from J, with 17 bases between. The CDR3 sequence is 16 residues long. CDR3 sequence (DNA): TGTGCCAGCAGCCCAAGGGGGGGGGTAGTGAACACTGAAGCTTTCTTT. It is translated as CASSPRGGVVNTEAFF.

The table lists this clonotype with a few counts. The CDR3 DNA reads TGTGCCAGCAGCCTCGGACAGGGATGGTACGAGCAGTACTTC. Its translation: CASSLGQGWYEQYF. The chain links TRBV5-6 to TRBJ2-7, with 8 positions matching TRBD1. J was trimmed by 4 bases and V by 4 bases; bases with no gene match: 7. The CDR3 has 14 amino acids. Looked up from germline, CDR1 is SGHDT and CDR2 is YYEEEE.

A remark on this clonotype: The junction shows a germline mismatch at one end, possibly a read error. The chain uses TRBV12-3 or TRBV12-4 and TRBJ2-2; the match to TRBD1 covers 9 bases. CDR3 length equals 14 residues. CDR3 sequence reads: CASRIHRGLGGLFF. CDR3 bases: TGTGCCAGCAGGATTCACAGGGGGCTGGGGGGGCTGTTTTTT.

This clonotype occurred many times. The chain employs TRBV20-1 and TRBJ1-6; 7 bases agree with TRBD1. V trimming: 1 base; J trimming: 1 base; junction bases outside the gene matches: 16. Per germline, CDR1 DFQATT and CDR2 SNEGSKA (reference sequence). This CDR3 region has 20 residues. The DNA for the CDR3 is TGCAGTGCTAGAGGACATCTAAGGGGGCAGGGTGGTTCCTATAATTCACCCCTCCACTTT. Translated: CSARGHLRGQGGSYNSPLHF.

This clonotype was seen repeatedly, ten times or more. The CDR3 loop reads CASQKVSRSEAFF. The DNA of the CDR3 is TGTGCCAGCCAAAAAGTCTCAAGGTCTGAAGCTTTCTTT. J is TRBJ1-1 and V is TRBV11-2; no firm D call. The CDR3 is 13 amino acids. CDR1 SGHAT and CDR2 FQNNGV come from the germline V gene. With 8 bases removed from V and 6 bases from J, the gap between germline ends came to 16 bases.

In nucleotides, the CDR3 is TGTGCCACCAGGGATGGGGGCGGGAATGAGCAGTTCTTC. This codes for CATRDGGGNEQFF. The chain uses TRBV24-1 and TRBJ2-1; a weak D match, TRBD1 (6 bases). V lost 7 bases and J 7 bases, leaving 13 bases between the germline ends. Per the germline V gene, CDR1 is KGHDR and CDR2 is SFDVKD. The CDR3 has 13 residues.

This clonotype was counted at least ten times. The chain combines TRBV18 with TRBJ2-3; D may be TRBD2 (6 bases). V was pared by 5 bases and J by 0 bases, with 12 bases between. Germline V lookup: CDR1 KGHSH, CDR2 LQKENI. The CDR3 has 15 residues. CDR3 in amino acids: CASSRGSGSTDTQYF. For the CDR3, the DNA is TGTGCCAGCTCAAGAGGCAGCGGGAGCACAGATACGCAGTATTTT.

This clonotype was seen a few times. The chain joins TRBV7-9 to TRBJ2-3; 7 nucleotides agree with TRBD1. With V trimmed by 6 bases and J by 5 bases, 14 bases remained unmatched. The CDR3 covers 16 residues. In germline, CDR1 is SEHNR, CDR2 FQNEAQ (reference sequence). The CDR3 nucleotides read TGTGCCAGCAGTACAGGGGCCGTGCTCAAGATAGATACGCAGTATTTT. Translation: CASSTGAVLKIDTQYF.

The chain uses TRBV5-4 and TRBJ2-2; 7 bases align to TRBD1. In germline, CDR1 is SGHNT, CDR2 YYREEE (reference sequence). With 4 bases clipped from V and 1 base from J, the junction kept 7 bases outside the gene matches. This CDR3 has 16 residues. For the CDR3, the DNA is TGTGCCAGCAGCCGCCGGACAGGACAGAACACCGGGGAGCTGTTTTTT. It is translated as CASSRRTGQNTGELFF.

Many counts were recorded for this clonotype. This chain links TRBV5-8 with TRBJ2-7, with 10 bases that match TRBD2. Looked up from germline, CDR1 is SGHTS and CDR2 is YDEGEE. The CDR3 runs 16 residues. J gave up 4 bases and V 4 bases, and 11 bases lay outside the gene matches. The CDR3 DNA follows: TGTGCCAGCAGCGGATTCCCAGGACTAGCGGAGTACGAGCAGTACTTC. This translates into CASSGFPGLAEYEQYF.

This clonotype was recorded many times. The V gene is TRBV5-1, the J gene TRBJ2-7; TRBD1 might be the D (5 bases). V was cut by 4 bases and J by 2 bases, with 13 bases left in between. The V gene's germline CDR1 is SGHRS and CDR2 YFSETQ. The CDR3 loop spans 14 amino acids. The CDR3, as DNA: TGCGCCAGCAGCCGTGACAGTGGTGCCTACGAGCAGTACTTC. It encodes CASSRDSGAYEQYF.